These T cell receptor beta chains were read from a single sample in a study of T cell responses to AZD1222 COVID-19 vaccine. The assay was immunoSEQ multiplex PCR, and TCRdb's table has in-frame clones only and misses some. The profile shows 150,000 or so clones, about 90% of them singletons. The source was peripheral blood, collected 28 days after the second dose of the MenACWY control vaccine. Receptors originate from an adult who received the MenACWY meningococcal vaccine as a control. CDR3s include the opening cysteine and the closing phenylalanine or tryptophan. D genes are given only for firm matches. For some rows the clone size is stated as once, few or many, or as a class when expanded; others skip it.

>TRBJ1-4|-|few|TRBV12-3/TRBV12-4
TGTGCCAGCAGTGGACAGCTAAATGAAAAACTGTTTTTT
CASSGQLNEKLFF
>TRBJ1-1|-|-|TRBV27
TGTGCCAGCAGTTTCCAATTGAACACTGAAGCTTTCTTT
CASSFQLNTEAFF
>TRBJ2-2|-|-|TRBV19
TGTGCCAGTATCCGGGGGCCCTCGATTAACACCGGGGAGCTGTTTTTT
CASIRGPSINTGELFF
>TRBJ2-5|-|-|TRBV5-8
TGTGCCAGCAGCTTAGGCGAGGGGACGCAAGAGACCCAGTACTTC
CASSLGEGTQETQYF
>TRBJ1-2|-|-|TRBV10-3
TGTGCCATCAGTGAAGGTCACCTAGGGGGGGGCTACACCTTC
CAISEGHLGGGYTF
>TRBJ2-5|TRBD2|-|TRBV5-1
TGCGCCAGCAGCTTGGTGGGACTAGCGGGAGATGAGACCCAGTACTTC
CASSLVGLAGDETQYF
>TRBJ1-2|-|-|TRBV30
TGTGCCTGGAGTTTCGGACCCAGGGTTCGCTATGGCTACACCTTC
CAWSFGPRVRYGYTF
>TRBJ2-7|TRBD2|-|TRBV6-5
TGTGCCAGCAGTTCGGTCCGCGGGGGGGACTACGAGCAGTACTTC
CASSSVRGGDYEQYF
>TRBJ2-1|-|-|TRBV2
TGTGCCAGCACGGGTTCCTACAATGAGCAGTTCTTC
CASTGSYNEQFF
>TRBJ2-1|-|-|TRBV6-5
TGTGCCAGCAGTTACTCGTCTAGGTATGGACACAATGAGCAGTTCTTC
CASSYSSRYGHNEQFF
>TRBJ1-4|-|-|TRBV28
TGTGCCAGCGGAGTAGGGGAAAAACTGTTTTTT
CASGVGEKLFF
>TRBJ1-2|TRBD1|few|TRBV19
TGTGCCAGTAGTGATCCCAACCGGGGCAGGGGGCATGATGGCTACACCTTC
CASSDPNRGRGHDGYTF
>TRBJ2-1|TRBD1|-|TRBV4-3
TGCGCCAGCAGCCAAGATCCCATCAACAGGGGCGGGAATGAGCAGTTCTTC
CASSQDPINRGGNEQFF
>TRBJ2-2|TRBD1|-|TRBV2
TGTGCCAGCGGGGACAGTTCCGCGGCCGGGGAGCTGTTTTTT
CASGDSSAAGELFF
>TRBJ1-4|TRBD1|-|TRBV2
TGTGCCAGCAGTGACAATAGATCAGGGGGGAAACTGTTTTTT
CASSDNRSGGKLFF
>TRBJ1-2|-|-|TRBV6-5
TGTGCCAGCAGGCCAGGAATTAACTATGGCTACACCTTC
CASRPGINYGYTF
>TRBJ1-1|TRBD1|-|TRBV6-5
TGTGCCAGCAGTCCAGGGGGCACTGAAGCTTTCTTT
CASSPGGTEAFF
>TRBJ1-3|-|medium-sized|TRBV4-3
TGCGCCAGCAGCCAAGATTGGAAGGGATCGACTGGAAACACCATATATTTT
CASSQDWKGSTGNTIYF
>TRBJ2-5|-|once|TRBV5-1
TGCGCCAGCAGCTTGAAGTGGAAGACCCAAGAGACCCAGTACTTC
CASSLKWKTQETQYF
>TRBJ1-2|-|-|TRBV19
TGTGCCAGTAGCGACGGGAACTATGGCTACACCTTC
CASSDGNYGYTF
>TRBJ2-6|-|-|TRBV21-1
TGTGCCAGCATCTCGGGAACCACTGGGGCCAACGTCCTGACTTTC
CASISGTTGANVLTF
>TRBJ2-5|TRBD2|-|TRBV29-1
TGCAGCCTGCACACTAGCGGGGAAGAGACCCAGTACTTC
CSLHTSGEETQYF
>TRBJ1-2|-|-|TRBV18
TGTGCCAGCTCACCAGACAGTCAAGCTAACTATGGCTACACCTTC
CASSPDSQANYGYTF
>TRBJ1-1|-|-|TRBV6-2/TRBV6-3
TGTGCCAGCAGTCAGAGGGGGACTGAAGCTTTCTTT
CASSQRGTEAFF
>TRBJ2-7|-|-|TRBV18
TGTGCCAGCTCACCACCTTCTGGCGGCTACTACGAGCAGTACTTC
CASSPPSGGYYEQYF
>TRBJ1-1|-|-|TRBV4-3
TGCGCCAGCAGCCAAGATCGCAGCATGAACACTGAAGCTTTCTTT
CASSQDRSMNTEAFF
>TRBJ1-6|TRBD1|-|TRBV7-9
TGTGCCAGCAGCTTATCGCAGGGGGCTTATTCACCCCTCCACTTT
CASSLSQGAYSPLHF
>TRBJ2-2|-|-|TRBV18
TGTGCCAGCTCACCCCCCGCAGGGACCACCGGGGAGCTGTTTTTT
CASSPPAGTTGELFF
>TRBJ2-5|TRBD1|-|TRBV15
TGTGCCACCAGCAGAGATCCGGGGACAGGTTGGGAGACCCAGTACTTC
CATSRDPGTGWETQYF
>TRBJ1-1|-|-|TRBV19
TGTGCCAGTACCGACCGGACACCACGTACGAACACTGAAGCTTTCTTT
CASTDRTPRTNTEAFF
>TRBJ2-2|TRBD2|-|TRBV24-1
TGTGCCACCAGTGATCTGCGGGGTAGTAGCGGGAGCCCCGGGGAGCTGTTTTTT
CATSDLRGSSGSPGELFF
>TRBJ1-1|TRBD1|-|TRBV5-1
TGCGCCAGCAGCTACGGGACAGGGGTAGCTTTCTTT
CASSYGTGVAFF
>TRBJ2-1|TRBD2|-|TRBV7-9
TGTGCCAGCAGCTTGACTAGCGGGGGCAATGAGCAGTTCTTC
CASSLTSGGNEQFF
>TRBJ2-7|TRBD2|-|TRBV4-3
TGCGCCAGCAGCTCAGGACTAGCGGGGGACTACGAGCAGTACTTC
CASSSGLAGDYEQYF
>TRBJ2-3|-|-|TRBV2
TGTGCCAGCAGTGGGACTGGGCCAGATACGCAGTATTTT
CASSGTGPDTQYF
>TRBJ1-5|-|-|TRBV6-5
TGTGCCAGCTACGAGAGCGGCGCGGGCAATCAGCCCCAGCATTTT
CASYESGAGNQPQHF
>TRBJ2-2|TRBD2|-|TRBV3-1/TRBV3-2
TGTGCCGTAAGGCTAGCGGCGAACACCGGGGAGCTGTTTTTT
CAVRLAANTGELFF
>TRBJ1-3|-|few|TRBV5-1
TGCGCCAGCAGCTTGGCCGCGGGTAAGGGCTCTGGAAACACCATATATTTT
CASSLAAGKGSGNTIYF
>TRBJ1-2|-|-|TRBV3-1/TRBV3-2
TGTGCCAGCAGCTTATCGGGACATGAGGACTATGGCTACACCTTC
CASSLSGHEDYGYTF